This T cell receptor (beta chain) was captured by sequencing in a study of immune heterogeneity within non-small cell lung tumors. Template material for each sample was 550 to 700 ng of bulk tumor genomic DNA. During surgery, several far-apart biopsies were obtained from every primary tumor. Their non-small cell lung cancer was newly diagnosed and untreated, and the patients underwent curative surgery. This clonotype was counted once. With a much larger clone just one base away, this may be a read error. TCR beta CDR3 was amplified by multiplex PCR using 32 V and 13 J primers. MiXCR, applied by TCRdb to the multiplex PCR reads, yields one record per CDR3 protein. Here the sample spans more than 14,000 distinct CDR3 sequences, around 27% being singletons. Per the germline V gene, CDR1 is SGHTA and CDR2 is FQGTGA. This CDR3 spans 14 amino acids. Between the trimmed V and J ends, which lost 2 bases and 0 bases, there was a span of 6 bases.

The sample taken for sequencing was lung tumor tissue. This sequence originates from a middle-aged man with non-small cell lung cancer. This chain joins TRBV7-3 and TRBJ2-3; D is unresolved. DNA of the CDR3: TGTGCCAGCAGCTTAGGGCCAAGCACAGATACGCAGTATTTT. Amino acid sequence: CASSLGPSTDTQYF.